The entry below describes one T cell receptor beta chain. Its antigen is unidentified. Cells designated naive CD8 were CD45RO-negative and were positively selected for CCR7, with terminally differentiated effector memory CD45RA+ cells excluded. Donors included only healthy HIV-negative adults lacking recent acute infections or vaccinations. This sample was taken from a study of shared clonotypes between healthy human individuals. General study points: Non-shared clonotypes displayed generation probabilities falling below those of clonotypes present in all four donors. What naive subsets generally showed was a larger estimated richness than memory subsets showed.

Using immunoSEQ multiplex PCR, the repertoire was profiled, and TCRdb retains in-frame clones only, with some absent. Seen here are some 630,000 clones, roughly 95% observed once, and the top ten hold roughly 0.1%. V was shortened by 0 bases and J by 4 bases, with 9 bases between the two germline ends. Per the germline V gene, CDR1 is MGHRA and CDR2 is YSYEKL. This CDR3 contains 14 residues. J is TRBJ1-2 and V is TRBV4-1; maybe TRBD1 (5 bases). This TCR was recovered from a woman in her twenties or thirties in good health. The source material was naive CD8+ T cells sorted from blood. The CDR3 sequence: CASSQDGDSYGYTF. The DNA of the CDR3 is TGCGCCAGCAGCCAAGATGGAGACAGCTATGGCTACACCTTC.